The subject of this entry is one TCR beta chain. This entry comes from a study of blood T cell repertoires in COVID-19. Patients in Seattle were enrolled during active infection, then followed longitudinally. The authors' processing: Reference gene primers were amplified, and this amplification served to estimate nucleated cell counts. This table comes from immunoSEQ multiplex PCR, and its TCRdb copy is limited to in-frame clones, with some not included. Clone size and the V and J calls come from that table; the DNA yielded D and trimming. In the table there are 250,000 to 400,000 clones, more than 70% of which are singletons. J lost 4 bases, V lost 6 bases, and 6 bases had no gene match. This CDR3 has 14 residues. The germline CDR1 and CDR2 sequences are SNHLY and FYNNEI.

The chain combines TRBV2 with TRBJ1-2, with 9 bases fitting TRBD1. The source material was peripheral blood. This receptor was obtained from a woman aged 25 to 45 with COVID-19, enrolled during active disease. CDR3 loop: CASRTGTGLYGYTF. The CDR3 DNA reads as TGTGCCAGCAGAACCGGGACAGGGCTCTATGGCTACACCTTC.